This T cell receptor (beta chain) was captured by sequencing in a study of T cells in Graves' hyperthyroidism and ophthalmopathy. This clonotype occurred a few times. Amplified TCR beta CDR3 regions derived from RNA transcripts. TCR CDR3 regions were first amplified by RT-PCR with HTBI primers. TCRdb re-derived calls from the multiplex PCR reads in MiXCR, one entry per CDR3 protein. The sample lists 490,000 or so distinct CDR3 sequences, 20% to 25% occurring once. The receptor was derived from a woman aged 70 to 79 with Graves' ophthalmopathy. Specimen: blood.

The CDR3 here is CATKQGANYEQYF. The CDR3 DNA reads as TGTGCCACCAAACAGGGCGCGAACTACGAGCAGTACTTC. The J gene is TRBJ2-7, the V gene TRBV6-2 or TRBV6-3, with a weak D call TRBD1 (6 bases). CDR1 and CDR2 from the germline V gene are MNHEY and SVGEGT. This CDR3 spans 13 amino acids. Between the trimmed V and J ends, which lost 10 bases and 3 bases, there was a span of 16 bases.